This T cell receptor beta chain was captured by sequencing in a study of T cell changes during pregnancy in multiple sclerosis. TCRdb keeps only in-frame clones here, not all; method: immunoSEQ multiplex PCR. The sample carries some 80,000 clones, roughly 93% recorded once. In regard to this clone: Other DNA sequences in this specimen translate into the identical CDR3.

This specimen was peripheral blood, taken in the first trimester of pregnancy. This TCR came from a female donor with multiple sclerosis, enrolled in a pregnancy study.

The CDR3 nucleotides read TGCGCCAGCAGCCTACAGGGCAATGAGCAGTTCTTC. Its protein product is CASSLQGNEQFF. The J gene is TRBJ2-1, the V gene TRBV5-1, with D possibly TRBD1 on 6 matching bases. V was clipped by 4 bases and J by 6 bases, with 8 bases between them. The germline V gene has CDR1 SGHRS and CDR2 YFSETQ. The CDR3 is made up of 12 amino acids.